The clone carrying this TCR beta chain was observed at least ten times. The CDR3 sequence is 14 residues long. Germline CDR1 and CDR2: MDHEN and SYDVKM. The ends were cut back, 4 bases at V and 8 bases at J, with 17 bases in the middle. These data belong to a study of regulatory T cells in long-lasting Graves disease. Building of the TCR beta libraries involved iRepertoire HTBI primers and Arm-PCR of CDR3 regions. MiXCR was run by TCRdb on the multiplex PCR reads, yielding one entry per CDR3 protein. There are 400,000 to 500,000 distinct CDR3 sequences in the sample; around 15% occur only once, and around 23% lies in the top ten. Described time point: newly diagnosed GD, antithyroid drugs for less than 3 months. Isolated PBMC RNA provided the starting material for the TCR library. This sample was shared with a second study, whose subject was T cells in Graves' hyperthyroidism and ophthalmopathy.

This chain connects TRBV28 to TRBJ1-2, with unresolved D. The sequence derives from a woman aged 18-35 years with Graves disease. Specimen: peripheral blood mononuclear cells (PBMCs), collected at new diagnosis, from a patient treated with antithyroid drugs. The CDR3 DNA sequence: TGTGCCAGCAGTTCTGGACCAGAACGGGAAGGCTACACCTTC. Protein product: CASSSGPEREGYTF.